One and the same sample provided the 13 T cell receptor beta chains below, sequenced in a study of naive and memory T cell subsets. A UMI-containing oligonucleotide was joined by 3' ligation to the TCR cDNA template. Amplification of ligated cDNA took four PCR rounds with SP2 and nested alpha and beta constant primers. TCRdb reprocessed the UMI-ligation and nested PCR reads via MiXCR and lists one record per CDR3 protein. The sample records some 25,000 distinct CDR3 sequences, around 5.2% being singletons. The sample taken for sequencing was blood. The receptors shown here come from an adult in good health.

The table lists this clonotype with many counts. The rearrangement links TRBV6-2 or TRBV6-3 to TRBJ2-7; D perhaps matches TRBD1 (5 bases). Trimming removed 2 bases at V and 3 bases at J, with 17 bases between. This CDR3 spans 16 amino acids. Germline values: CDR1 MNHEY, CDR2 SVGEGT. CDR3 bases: TGTGCCAGCAGTTACCCGCCCACAGGAGCCGACTACGAGCAGTACTTC. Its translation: CASSYPPTGADYEQYF.

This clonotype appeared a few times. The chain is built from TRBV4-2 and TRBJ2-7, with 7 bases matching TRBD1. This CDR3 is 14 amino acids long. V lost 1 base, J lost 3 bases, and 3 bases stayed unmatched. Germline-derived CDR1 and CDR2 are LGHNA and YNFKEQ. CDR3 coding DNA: TGTGCCAGCAGCCAAGCCCGGGACAGCTACGAGCAGTACTTC. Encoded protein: CASSQARDSYEQYF.

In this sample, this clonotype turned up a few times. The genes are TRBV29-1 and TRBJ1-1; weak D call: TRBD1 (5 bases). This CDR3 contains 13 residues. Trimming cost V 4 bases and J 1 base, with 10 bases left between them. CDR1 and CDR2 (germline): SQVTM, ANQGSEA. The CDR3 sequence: CSVGRGGNTEAFF. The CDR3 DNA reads TGCAGCGTTGGACGGGGCGGGAACACTGAAGCTTTCTTT.

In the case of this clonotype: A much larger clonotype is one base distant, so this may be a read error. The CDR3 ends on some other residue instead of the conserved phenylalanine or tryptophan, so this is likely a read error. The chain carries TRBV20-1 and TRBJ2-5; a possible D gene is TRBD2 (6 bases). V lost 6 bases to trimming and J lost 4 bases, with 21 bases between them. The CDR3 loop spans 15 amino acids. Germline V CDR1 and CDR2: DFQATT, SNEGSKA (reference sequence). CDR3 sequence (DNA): TGCAGTGCCCCGCTTTTGACGTCGGGGGTAGAGACCCAGTACCTC. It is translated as CSAPLLTSGVETQYL.

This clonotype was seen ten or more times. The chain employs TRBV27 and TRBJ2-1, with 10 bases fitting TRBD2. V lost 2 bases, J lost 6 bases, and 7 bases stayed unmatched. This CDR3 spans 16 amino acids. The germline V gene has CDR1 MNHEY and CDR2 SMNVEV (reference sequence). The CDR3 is CASSLGLAGVRNEQFF. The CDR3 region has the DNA TGTGCCAGCAGTTTAGGCCTAGCGGGAGTACGCAATGAGCAGTTCTTC.

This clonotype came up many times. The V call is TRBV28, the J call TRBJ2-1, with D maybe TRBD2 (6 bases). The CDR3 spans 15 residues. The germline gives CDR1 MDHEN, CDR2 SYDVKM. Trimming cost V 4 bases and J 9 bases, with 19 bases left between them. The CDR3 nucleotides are TGTGCCAGCAGTTCCCCGGGACTGGGGAAATCTGAGCAGTTCTTC. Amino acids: CASSSPGLGKSEQFF.

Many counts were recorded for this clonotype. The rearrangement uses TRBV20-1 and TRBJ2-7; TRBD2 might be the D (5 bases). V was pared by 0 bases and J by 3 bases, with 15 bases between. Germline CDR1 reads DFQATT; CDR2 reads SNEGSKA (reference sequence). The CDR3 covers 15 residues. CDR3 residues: CSARDVGLGNYEQYF. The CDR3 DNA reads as TGCAGTGCTAGAGATGTCGGACTCGGAAACTACGAGCAGTACTTC.

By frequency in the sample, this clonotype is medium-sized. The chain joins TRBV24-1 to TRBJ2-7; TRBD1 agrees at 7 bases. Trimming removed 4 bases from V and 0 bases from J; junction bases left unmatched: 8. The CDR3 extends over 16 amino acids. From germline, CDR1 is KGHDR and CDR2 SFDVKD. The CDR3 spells CATSDRDSTSSYEQYF. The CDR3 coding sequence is TGTGCCACCAGTGACCGGGACAGCACGAGCTCCTACGAGCAGTACTTC.

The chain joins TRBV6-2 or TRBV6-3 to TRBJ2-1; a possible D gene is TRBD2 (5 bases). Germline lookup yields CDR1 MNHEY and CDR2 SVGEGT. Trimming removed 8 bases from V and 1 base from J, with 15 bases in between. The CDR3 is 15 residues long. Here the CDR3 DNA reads TGTGCCAGCGTGAGGGCAGGAGCGTCCTACAATGAGCAGTTCTTC. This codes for CASVRAGASYNEQFF.

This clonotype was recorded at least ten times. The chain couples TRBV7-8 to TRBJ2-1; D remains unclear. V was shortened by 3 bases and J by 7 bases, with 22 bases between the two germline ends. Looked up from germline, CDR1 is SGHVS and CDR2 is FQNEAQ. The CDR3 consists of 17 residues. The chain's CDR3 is CASSLPGPLGIRNEQFF. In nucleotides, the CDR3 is TGTGCCAGCAGCTTGCCTGGACCTCTGGGAATACGAAATGAGCAGTTCTTC.

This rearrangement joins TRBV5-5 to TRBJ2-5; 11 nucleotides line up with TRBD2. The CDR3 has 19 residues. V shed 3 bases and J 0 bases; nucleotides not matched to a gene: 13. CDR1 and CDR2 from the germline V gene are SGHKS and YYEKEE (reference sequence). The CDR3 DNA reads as TGTGCCAGCAGCTCCGGGACTAGCGGAGGTCGGGCAAACCAAGAGACCCAGTACTTC. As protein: CASSSGTSGGRANQETQYF.

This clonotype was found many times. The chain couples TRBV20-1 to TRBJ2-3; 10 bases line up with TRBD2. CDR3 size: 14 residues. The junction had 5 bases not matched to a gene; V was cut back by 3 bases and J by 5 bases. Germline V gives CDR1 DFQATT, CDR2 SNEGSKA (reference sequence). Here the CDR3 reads CSASKREGRDTQYF. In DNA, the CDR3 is TGCAGTGCTAGCAAGCGGGAGGGCCGAGATACGCAGTATTTT.

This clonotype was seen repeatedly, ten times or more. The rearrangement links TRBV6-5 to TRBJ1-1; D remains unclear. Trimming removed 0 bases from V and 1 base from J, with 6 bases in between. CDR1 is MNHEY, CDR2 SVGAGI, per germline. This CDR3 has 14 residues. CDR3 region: CASSYSNGNTEAFF. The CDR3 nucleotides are TGTGCCAGCAGTTACTCGAATGGGAACACTGAAGCTTTCTTT.